These 9 T cell receptor beta chains came from one sample sequenced in a study of shared T cell receptors in the human thymus. This table comes from immunoSEQ multiplex PCR, and its TCRdb copy is limited to in-frame clones, with some not included. The profile covers about 660,000 clones, with approximately 88% appearing a single time and over 0.008% taken by the ten largest. The same sample was also studied in work on human thymus T cells.

The sequencing input was thymocytes. Receptors were obtained from a boy under three years old with a congenital heart defect.

The J gene is TRBJ2-5, the V gene TRBV15; 7 bases line up with TRBD1. Trimming removed 3 bases from V and 5 bases from J; junction bases left unmatched: 12. Germline V gene lookup returns CDR1 LNHNV and CDR2 YYDKDF (reference sequence). This CDR3 has 16 amino acids. This CDR3 reads CATSRKGAPSMETQYF. CDR3 in DNA: TGTGCCACCAGCAGGAAGGGGGCCCCATCTATGGAGACCCAGTACTTC.

V gene TRBV19 combines with J gene TRBJ2-7; 9 bases align to TRBD2. The length of the CDR3 is 17 residues. CDR1 is LNHDA and CDR2 is SQIVND in the germline V gene (reference sequence). J gave up 4 bases and V 5 bases, and 15 bases lay outside the gene matches. The CDR3 region is CASSPRFSGSSRYEQYF. The CDR3 DNA is TGTGCCAGTAGTCCGCGGTTTAGCGGGAGTTCCCGGTACGAGCAGTACTTC.

The chain is built from TRBV11-2 and TRBJ2-7, with 8 positions matching TRBD2. The CDR3 sequence is 15 residues long. Germline V lookup: CDR1 SGHAT, CDR2 FQNNGV. V gave up 1 base and J gave up 7 bases; unmatched junction bases: 9. DNA for the CDR3: TGTGCCAGCAGCTTAGCGACTAGCGCGCTTAGGGAGCAGTACTTC. This gives the protein CASSLATSALREQYF.

V is TRBV25-1 and J is TRBJ1-2; possible D gene TRBD1, 6 bases. Between the trimmed V and J ends, which lost 2 bases and 4 bases, there was a span of 20 bases. In germline, CDR1 is MGHDK, CDR2 SYGVNS. This CDR3 contains 17 residues. CDR3 DNA sequence: TGTGCCAGCAGTGAAGGGCCTAATACAGGGAAAGGCTATGGCTACACCTTC. Amino acids: CASSEGPNTGKGYGYTF.

The rearrangement joins TRBV28 to TRBJ1-5, with D possibly TRBD1 on 5 matching bases. The CDR3 is 18 amino acids. Trimming removed 0 bases at V and 0 bases at J, with 15 bases between. Looked up from germline, CDR1 is MDHEN and CDR2 is SYDVKM. The CDR3 DNA follows: TGTGCCAGCAGTTTATGCTGCAGGGCCCGATATAGCAATCAGCCCCAGCATTTT. Translated, it gives CASSLCCRARYSNQPQHF.

CDR3 sequence: CASSEALREGPVVSDEQYF. CDR3 coding DNA: TGTGCCAGCAGTGAAGCATTGCGGGAGGGCCCAGTAGTAAGCGACGAGCAGTACTTC. The V gene is TRBV6-1, the J gene TRBJ2-7; 9 bases match TRBD2. In germline, CDR1 is MNHNS, CDR2 SASEGT. The CDR3 totals 19 residues. With 0 bases clipped from V and 5 bases from J, the junction kept 17 bases outside the gene matches.

The chain couples TRBV9 to TRBJ2-3; D may be TRBD2 (5 bases). CDR1 is SGDLS and CDR2 is YYNGEE in the germline V gene. There are 15 residues in the CDR3. Trimming cost V 0 bases and J 6 bases, with 14 bases left between them. The DNA for the CDR3 is TGTGCCAGCAGCGTAGATGTGGGAGTTCGGGATACGCAGTATTTT. It codes for CASSVDVGVRDTQYF.

The table lists this clone with a count of one. This rearrangement joins TRBV5-1 to TRBJ1-3; D not resolved. CDR1 SGHRS and CDR2 YFSETQ come from the germline V gene. The CDR3 is made up of 16 amino acids. V lost 0 bases and J lost 0, with 10 bases in between. The CDR3 is CASSLDSGSSGNTIYF. CDR3 bases: TGCGCCAGCAGCTTGGATTCTGGGAGCTCTGGAAACACCATATATTTT.

V is TRBV9 and J is TRBJ2-1, with 9 positions matching TRBD1. With V trimmed by 2 bases and J by 8 bases, 8 bases remained unmatched. CDR3 size: 15 residues. Germline V gene data show CDR1 as SGDLS and CDR2 as YYNGEE. DNA of the CDR3: TGTGCCAGCAGCGTCCGGGACAGGGTGGTTCATGAGCAGTTCTTC. The encoded protein is CASSVRDRVVHEQFF.